Below, 9 T cell receptor beta chains from the same sample are listed, as sequenced in a study of OX40 agonist ivuxolimab in advanced cancers. Repertoires were generated with immunoSEQ multiplex PCR, while TCRdb's copy carries only in-frame clones and drops some. Among tens of thousands of clones, approximately 80% were seen once, and the ten largest hold 4.2%. Sequences were derived from CD4+ or CD8+ T cells sorted from blood, sampled in a trial of the OX40 agonist ivuxolimab. These receptors were obtained from an adult with an advanced solid tumor such as melanoma, head and neck, liver or kidney cancer.

This chain connects TRBV5-5 to TRBJ1-6; D may be TRBD1 (5 bases). The CDR3 has 16 amino acids. Germline lookup yields CDR1 SGHKS and CDR2 YYEKEE (reference sequence). V was trimmed by 1 base and J by 7 bases, leaving 15 bases between them. The CDR3 here is CASSLNPGRSNSPLHF. The CDR3 nucleotides read TGTGCCAGCAGCTTGAATCCAGGGCGAAGCAATTCACCCCTCCACTTT.

This chain links TRBV5-6 with TRBJ2-7; TRBD2 might be the D (6 bases). This CDR3 is 15 amino acids long. The germline V gene has CDR1 SGHDT and CDR2 YYEEEE. Trimming took off 3 bases at V and 2 bases at J, with 15 bases between the two ends. CDR3 nucleotide sequence: TGTGCCAGCAGCTCCTATCCGGGACTTCCCTACGAGCAGTACTTC. Protein product: CASSSYPGLPYEQYF. Drawing the rest from reference TRBV5-6 and TRBJ2-7, the complete variable domain is DAGVTQSPTHLIKTRGQQVTLRCSPKSGHDTVSWYQQALGQGPQFIFQYYEEEERQRGNFPDRFSGHQFPNYSSELNVNALLLGDSALYLCASSSYPGLPYEQYFGPGTRLTVT.

The chain combines TRBV9 with TRBJ2-1; maybe TRBD2 (6 bases). CDR3 length: 16 residues. CDR1 and CDR2 (germline): SGDLS, YYNGEE. Deletions cut 5 bases from V and 0 bases from J, with 15 bases between. The CDR3: CASSYAGSSSYNEQFF. CDR3 coding DNA: TGTGCCAGCAGTTACGCGGGATCGAGCTCCTACAATGAGCAGTTCTTC.

This chain links TRBV7-3 with TRBJ2-1, with TRBD2 matching over 8 bases. This CDR3 contains 15 residues. CDR1 SGHTA and CDR2 FQGTGA come from the germline V gene. V was pared by 8 bases and J by 4 bases, with 10 bases of the junction left unmatched. The chain's CDR3 is CASSARGGLYNEQFF. The DNA of the CDR3 is TGTGCCAGCTCCGCGCGCGGGGGGCTATACAATGAGCAGTTCTTC.

This chain joins TRBV30 and TRBJ1-3; D gene uncertain. V was trimmed by 0 bases and J by 1 base, leaving 13 bases between them. CDR1 is GTSNPN, CDR2 SVGIG, per germline (reference sequence). This CDR3 is 16 amino acids long. In nucleotides, the CDR3 is TGTGCCTGGAGTGTACAAGCGGGAGGGTCTGGAAACACCATATATTTT. It yields the protein CAWSVQAGGSGNTIYF.

The V call is TRBV7-2, the J call TRBJ2-3; D unresolved. Trimming cost V 5 bases and J 2 bases, with 11 bases left between them. The CDR3 has 14 residues. Germline V gives CDR1 SGHTA, CDR2 FQGNSA. Written as DNA, the CDR3 is TGTGCCAGCAGCCCAGCTATGGCCACAGATACGCAGTATTTT. Residues: CASSPAMATDTQYF.

This clone was counted a few times. This rearrangement joins TRBV5-1 to TRBJ2-2, with D possibly TRBD1 on 6 matching bases. The CDR3 has 15 amino acids. Germline V gene sequence: CDR1 SGHRS, CDR2 YFSETQ. Trimming stripped 1 base from V and 1 base from J, with 8 bases between. CDR3: CASSLIQGNTGELFF. The CDR3 nucleotides are TGCGCCAGCAGCTTGATACAGGGGAACACCGGGGAGCTGTTTTTT.

This chain joins TRBV7-8 and TRBJ2-3, with unresolved D. Trimming removed 1 base at V and 4 bases at J, with 3 bases between. Germline CDR1 is SGHVS and CDR2 is FQNEAQ. The CDR3 extends over 12 amino acids. CDR3 residues: CASSLVADTQYF. The DNA for the CDR3 is TGTGCCAGCAGCTTAGTGGCAGATACGCAGTATTTT.

The chain carries TRBV7-9 and TRBJ1-2; D call uncertain. Germline CDR1 reads SEHNR; CDR2 reads FQNEAQ (reference sequence). Trimming took 1 base from V and 4 from J, leaving 10 bases between them. There are 14 residues in the CDR3. The CDR3 loop reads CASSLDADSYGYTF. The DNA for the CDR3 is TGTGCCAGCAGCTTAGATGCCGACTCCTATGGCTACACCTTC. Complete variable domain (other parts from reference TRBV7-9 and TRBJ1-2): DTGVSQNPRHKITKRGQNVTFRCDPISEHNRLYWYRQTLGQGPEFLTYFQNEAQLEKSRLLSDRFSAERPKGSFSTLEIQRTEQGDSAMYLCASSLDADSYGYTFGSGTRLTVV.